This T cell receptor beta chain was sequenced during a study of blood T cell repertoires in COVID-19. V lost 4 bases and J lost 1, with 5 bases in between. CDR3 length equals 12 residues. Germline CDR1 SGHDT, CDR2 YYEEEE. Assay: immunoSEQ multiplex PCR; the TCRdb copy retains only in-frame clones and omits some. This table holds 95,000 to 100,000 clones, around 87% found once. The V gene is TRBV5-6, the J gene TRBJ1-1; D is ambiguous. The TCR was taken from a young woman with acute or convalescent COVID-19. Material for sequencing was peripheral blood. This chain's CDR3 is CASSAGNTEAFF. CDR3 nucleotides: TGTGCCAGCAGCGCCGGGAACACTGAAGCTTTCTTT.